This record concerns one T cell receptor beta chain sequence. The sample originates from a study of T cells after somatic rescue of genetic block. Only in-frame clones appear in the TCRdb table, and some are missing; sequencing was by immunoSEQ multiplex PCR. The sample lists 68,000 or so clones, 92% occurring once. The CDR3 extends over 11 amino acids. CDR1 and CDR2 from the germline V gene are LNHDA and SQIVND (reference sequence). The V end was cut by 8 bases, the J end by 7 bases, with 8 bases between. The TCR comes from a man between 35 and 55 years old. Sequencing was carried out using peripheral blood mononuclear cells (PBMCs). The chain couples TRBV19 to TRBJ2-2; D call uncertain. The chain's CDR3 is CASDSGGELFF. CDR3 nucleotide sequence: TGTGCCAGTGACTCGGGCGGGGAGCTGTTTTTT. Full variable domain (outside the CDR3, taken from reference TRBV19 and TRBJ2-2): DGGITQSPKYLFRKEGQNVTLSCEQNLNHDAMYWYRQDPGQGLRLIYYSQIVNDFQKGDIAEGYSVSREKKESFPLTVTSAQKNPTAFYLCASDSGGELFFGEGSRLTVL.